Shown below are 30 T cell receptor beta chains from a single sample sequenced in a study of blood T cells in healthy people across ages. The second PCR ran roughly 7 to 12 cycles with a sample-barcoded 5' primer and J-beta primers. Via MiXCR, TCRdb re-called the 5' RACE reads, giving one row per CDR3 protein. The sample consists of roughly 1,700,000 distinct CDR3 sequences, about 28% of them appearing once. Sequencing was done on a sample of blood. These receptors all stem from a woman between 25 and 40 years old in good health.

J is TRBJ2-5 and V is TRBV10-1, with D possibly TRBD1 on 6 matching bases. There are 14 residues in the CDR3. CDR1 is WNHNN and CDR2 is SYGVQD in the germline V gene (reference sequence). V was trimmed by 2 bases and J by 6 bases, leaving 13 bases between them. The CDR3 DNA sequence: TGCGCCAGCAGTGAGAATTTGCAGGGGCAGACCCAGTACTTC. Amino acid sequence: CASSENLQGQTQYF.

This clonotype was observed a few times. The chain couples TRBV9 to TRBJ2-7, with 8 bases identical to TRBD2. The J call may be wrong; the DNA end is better matched by TRBJ2-5. CDR1 is SGDLS and CDR2 is YYNGEE in the germline V gene. The CDR3 loop spans 15 amino acids. CDR3 sequence (DNA): TGTGCCAGCAGCCTTACCGGGGGGGGCCCTGAGACCCAGTACTTC. Translated, it gives CASSLTGGGPETQYF.

The gene calls are TRBV5-6 and TRBJ2-5; D may be TRBD1 (5 bases). Germline V gene lookup returns CDR1 SGHDT and CDR2 YYEEEE. CDR3 length: 12 amino acids. V lost 0 bases and J 7 bases, leaving 7 bases between the germline ends. As DNA, the CDR3 is TGTGCCAGCAGCTTGGTCCAGGGGACCCAGTACTTC. Its protein is CASSLVQGTQYF.

About this clonotype itself: One end of the junction is discordant with germline, which a read error may explain. The chain carries TRBV7-2 and TRBJ2-7, with 8 bases identical to TRBD2. The DNA end is a closer match to TRBJ2-5, so the J assignment may be wrong. The CDR3 sequence is 16 residues long. CDR1 is SGHTA and CDR2 is FQGNSA in the germline V gene. The CDR3 loop reads CAGSLGHRGGRQTQYF. The DNA for the CDR3 is TGTGCCGGCAGCTTAGGCCACCGGGGGGGCCGGCAGACCCAGTACTTC.

The chain links TRBV30 to TRBJ2-3; D possibly corresponds to TRBD2 (6 bases). The germline CDR1 and CDR2 sequences are GTSNPN and SVGIG (reference sequence). The V and J ends lost 7 bases and 3 bases respectively, with 14 bases between them. The CDR3 totals 13 residues. This chain's CDR3 is CASTDGGTDTQYF. CDR3 bases: TGTGCCTCCACGGACGGGGGAACAGATACGCAGTATTTT.

This clonotype has just a few counts. V gene TRBV14 combines with J gene TRBJ2-1; TRBD1 matches 8 bases. The CDR3 length is 15 residues. CDR1 is SGHDN and CDR2 is FVKESK in the germline V gene. V lost 1 base and J lost 10; bases outside the gene matches: 9. This CDR3 is CASSQAGQGTWEQFF. CDR3 in DNA: TGTGCCAGCAGCCAAGCAGGACAGGGCACTTGGGAGCAGTTCTTC. The full variable domain, rest sourced from reference TRBV14 and TRBJ2-1, is EAGVTQFPSHSVIEKGQTVTLRCDPISGHDNLYWYRRVMGKEIKFLLHFVKESKQDESGMPNNRFLAERTGGTYSTLKVQPAELEDSGVYFCASSQAGQGTWEQFFGPGTRLTVL.

This clonotype has more than one count but fewer than ten. The chain couples TRBV18 to TRBJ2-7, with D perhaps given as TRBD1 or TRBD2 (5 bases each). CDR3 length: 14 residues. Looked up from germline, CDR1 is KGHSH and CDR2 is LQKENI. V was pared by 2 bases and J by 7 bases, with 15 bases between. The CDR3 nucleotides are TGTGCCAGCTCACCAGGGGCGAGGGCGGAGGAGCAGTACTTC. This codes for CASSPGARAEEQYF.

This clonotype has only one observation. The rearrangement joins TRBV7-9 to TRBJ1-1; D may be TRBD1 (5 bases). The CDR3 length is 15 residues. Germline V gene data show CDR1 as SEHNR and CDR2 as FQNEAQ (reference sequence). V shed 2 bases and J shed 4 bases, with 14 bases lying between them. CDR3 in amino acids: CASSLREGLSTEAFF. The CDR3, as DNA: TGTGCCAGCAGCTTAAGAGAGGGGCTGAGCACTGAAGCTTTCTTT.

This clonotype was seen only a few times. The gene calls are TRBV6-1 and TRBJ1-2; no firm D call. This CDR3 spans 13 amino acids. The V gene lost 3 bases and the J gene lost 8 bases, with 13 bases spanning the gap. The germline gives CDR1 MNHNS, CDR2 SASEGT. CDR3 nucleotide sequence: TGTGCCAGCAGTGACGTGGGGTTTAGGGGCTACACCTTC. Translation: CASSDVGFRGYTF.

Worth noting for this clonotype: A read error may be the cause here, since a much bigger clone is one base away. The J gene is TRBJ2-5, the V gene TRBV7-9; 7 nucleotides agree with TRBD2. J was trimmed by 11 bases and V by 2 bases; bases with no gene match: 8. This CDR3 has 13 amino acids. Germline V gene data show CDR1 as SEHNR and CDR2 as FQNEAQ (reference sequence). CDR3: CASSLTSVNEQYF. The CDR3 nucleotides read TGTGCCAGCAGCTTAACTAGCGTCAATGAGCAGTACTTC.

This clonotype was observed a handful of times. The rearrangement links TRBV15 to TRBJ2-4; no clear D. CDR3 length: 16 residues. Germline V gene data show CDR1 as LNHNV and CDR2 as YYDKDF (reference sequence). The V end was cut by 5 bases, the J end by 2 bases, with 16 bases between. The CDR3 DNA reads TGTGCCACCAGCCCCCCCCGGGCAGCGACCAAAAACATTCAGTACTTC. Translation: CATSPPRAATKNIQYF.

This clonotype was seen only a few times. The gene calls are TRBV12-3 or TRBV12-4 and TRBJ2-5, with 7 bases matching TRBD1. The J call may not be correct, given that the DNA end is closer to TRBJ2-7. The CDR3 loop spans 13 amino acids. In DNA form, the CDR3 reads TGTGCCAGCAATACGACAGGGAGTTACGAGCAGTACTTC. Translated: CASNTTGSYEQYF.

This clonotype has a handful of counts. The CDR3 coding sequence is TGTGCCAGCAGTTCCCTGGGCGGACGTAATTCACCCCTCCACTTT. Its translation: CASSSLGGRNSPLHF. The V and J genes are TRBV6-5 and TRBJ1-6; D is ambiguous. The V end lost 4 bases, the J end lost 6 bases, and 13 bases lay between the germline ends. Looked up from germline, CDR1 is MNHEY and CDR2 is SVGAGI. The CDR3 sequence is 15 residues long.

In its sample, this clonotype was seen a few times. The J gene is TRBJ2-7, the V gene TRBV10-3; tentative D call: TRBD2 (6 bases). CDR1 and CDR2 from the germline V gene are ENHRY and SYGVKD. CDR3 length: 12 residues. V was trimmed by 10 bases and J by 4 bases, leaving 14 bases between them. The CDR3 region has the DNA TGTGCCAGGCGGGGACCCCCGTACGAGCAGTACTTC. Its translation: CARRGPPYEQYF.

This clonotype has ten or more counts. The chain links TRBV5-1 to TRBJ1-2, with D perhaps TRBD1 (6 bases). There are 15 residues in the CDR3. V shed 1 base and J shed 2 bases, with 12 bases lying between them. The germline V gene encodes CDR1 SGHRS and CDR2 YFSETQ. CDR3 amino acids: CASSLSGQPNYGYTF. CDR3 DNA sequence: TGCGCCAGCAGCTTGTCCGGACAGCCGAACTATGGCTACACCTTC.

This clonotype was seen a few times. A much larger clone differs from this one at a single base, so this may be a read error. The chain is built from TRBV12-3 or TRBV12-4 and TRBJ2-7, with D perhaps TRBD1 (6 bases). This CDR3 spans 11 amino acids. V was trimmed by 6 bases and J by 12 bases, leaving 15 bases between them. The CDR3 reads CASSNRDMRYF. The CDR3 coding sequence is TGTGCCAGCAGCAACCGGGACATGCGGTACTTC.

This clonotype was seen a handful of times. The J gene is TRBJ2-3, the V gene TRBV4-2; D may be TRBD1 (6 bases). This CDR3 is 15 amino acids long. Germline CDR1 is LGHNA and CDR2 is YNFKEQ. Between the trimmed V and J ends, which lost 1 base and 4 bases, there was a span of 12 bases. CDR3 amino acids: CASSQGRGGADTQYF. CDR3 in DNA: TGTGCCAGCAGCCAAGGGCGAGGGGGAGCAGATACGCAGTATTTT.

This rearrangement joins TRBV6-5 to TRBJ1-1; D uncertain. This CDR3 spans 13 amino acids. With 8 bases removed from V and 2 bases from J, the gap between germline ends came to 12 bases. The V gene's germline CDR1 is MNHEY and CDR2 SVGAGI. CDR3 nucleotide sequence: TGTGCCAGCTCGCGGAGCTTCAACACTGAAGCTTTCTTT. Translation gives CASSRSFNTEAFF.

A note on this clonotype: Compared with germline, one end of the junction differs, possibly owing to a read error. The genes are TRBV9 and TRBJ2-7; possibly TRBD2 for D (7 bases). The J call may be incorrect, as the DNA end agrees better with TRBJ2-5. CDR3 length equals 16 residues. The germline V gene encodes CDR1 SGDLS and CDR2 YYNGEE. CDR3 sequence: CTSSVWGGAPGETQYF. The DNA of the CDR3 is TGTACCAGCAGCGTTTGGGGGGGGGCCCCCGGGGAGACCCAGTACTTC.

This clonotype was found many times. This chain uses TRBV4-1 with TRBJ2-5, with D uncertain. CDR3 length: 14 residues. The germline V and J ends were trimmed by 1 base and 1 base, with 7 bases remaining between them. Germline CDR1 is MGHRA and CDR2 is YSYEKL. CDR3 loop: CASSQAGLQETQYF. The CDR3 region has the DNA TGCGCCAGCAGCCAAGCCGGGCTCCAAGAGACCCAGTACTTC.

J is TRBJ2-2 and V is TRBV20-1; no reliable D call. Trimming pared 6 bases from V and 2 bases from J, leaving 7 bases between. This CDR3 contains 12 residues. Germline CDR1 reads DFQATT; CDR2 reads SNEGSKA (reference sequence). CDR3 nucleotide sequence: TGCAGTGCGCGGAGAAACACCGGGGAGCTGTTTTTT. Its translation: CSARRNTGELFF.

This clonotype showed up just a few times. The rearrangement joins TRBV20-1 to TRBJ2-3, with D perhaps given as TRBD1 or TRBD2 (5 bases each). The CDR3 spans 14 residues. The V end was cut by 6 bases, the J end by 2 bases, with 15 bases between. Germline CDR1 and CDR2: DFQATT and SNEGSKA (reference sequence). CDR3 nucleotides: TGCAGTGCCTCGGGGCAGGGAAACACAGATACGCAGTATTTT. Translated: CSASGQGNTDTQYF.

This clonotype was picked up a small number of times. V is TRBV5-1 and J is TRBJ1-1, with TRBD1 as a possible D gene (5 bases). The CDR3 has 13 residues. V was cut by 1 base and J by 4 bases, with 8 bases left in between. Germline assignment: CDR1 SGHRS and CDR2 YFSETQ. The CDR3 DNA is TGCGCCAGCAGCTTGAGAGGGGCCACTGAAGCTTTCTTT. It yields the protein CASSLRGATEAFF.

This clonotype was observed a few times. The chain recombines TRBV29-1 with TRBJ1-2, with D uncertain. Germline V gives CDR1 SQVTM, CDR2 ANQGSEA. Trimming removed 0 bases from V and 2 bases from J, with 13 bases in between. This CDR3 comprises 15 residues. The CDR3 DNA reads as TGCAGCGTTGAAGAGTCTCCCCGGGGAAACTATGGCTACACCTTC. Its translation is CSVEESPRGNYGYTF.

This clonotype was seen only a few times. Mismatch with germline at one junction end may stem from a read error. The DNA of the CDR3 is TGTGCCCGCAGCCTCGGACAGGGTCCCGGGGAGCTGTTTTTT. Its protein is CARSLGQGPGELFF. The V gene is TRBV5-5, the J gene TRBJ2-2; 8 bases line up with TRBD1. Germline assignment: CDR1 SGHKS and CDR2 YYEKEE (reference sequence). The CDR3 is made up of 14 amino acids. Complete variable domain (other parts from reference TRBV5-5 and TRBJ2-2): DAGVTQSPTHLIKTRGQQVTLRCSPISGHKSVSWYQQVLGQGPQFIFQYYEKEERGRGNFPDRFSARQFPNYSSELNVNALLLGDSALYLCARSLGQGPGELFFGEGSRLTVL.

In the case of this clonotype: This clone may be a read error of a much larger clone one base away. The gene calls are TRBV6-5 and TRBJ1-4, with D uncertain. The CDR3 covers 14 residues. Germline CDR1 MNHEY, CDR2 SVGAGI. CDR3: CASSSGVPNEKRFF. The CDR3 nucleotides are TGTGCCAGCAGTTCCGGGGTACCTAATGAAAAACGGTTTTTT.

As regards this clonotype: The junction and the germline gene differ at one end; a read error may be behind it. J is TRBJ1-4 and V is TRBV6-1; possible D gene TRBD1, 5 bases. The CDR3 covers 14 residues. Per the germline V gene, CDR1 is MNHNS and CDR2 is SASEGT. Written as DNA, the CDR3 is TGTGCCAGCAGCCCTATGGGGACCAATGGAAAACTGTTTTTT. It specifies CASSPMGTNGKLFF.

This clonotype came up many times. This chain connects TRBV7-6 to TRBJ2-3; TRBD2 matches at 10 bases. Germline trimming cut 4 bases from V and 4 bases from J; bases unmatched to any gene: 5. The CDR3 loop spans 15 amino acids. The germline V gene encodes CDR1 SGHVS and CDR2 FNYEAQ. CDR3 loop: CASSSPLAGPDTQYF. As DNA, the CDR3 is TGTGCCAGCAGCTCACCACTAGCGGGGCCAGATACGCAGTATTTT.

V is TRBV9 and J is TRBJ2-3; weak D call: TRBD1 (6 bases). The CDR3 has 15 amino acids. Trimming took off 0 bases at V and 1 base at J, with 9 bases between the two ends. CDR1 SGDLS and CDR2 YYNGEE come from the germline V gene. CDR3 region: CASSVEGHRTDTQYF. CDR3 DNA sequence: TGTGCCAGCAGCGTAGAGGGACACCGCACAGATACGCAGTATTTT.

This clonotype was picked up a small number of times. For the CDR3, the DNA is TGCAGTGCTAGGCTAGCGGGGCTCCAAGAGACCCAGTACTTC. It specifies CSARLAGLQETQYF. The chain carries TRBV20-1 and TRBJ2-5; 9 bases are shared with TRBD2. The CDR3 runs to 14 residues. V gave up 3 bases and J gave up 1 base; unmatched junction bases: 3. Germline CDR1 and CDR2: DFQATT and SNEGSKA (reference sequence).